The 19 T cell receptor beta chains below all came from one sample that was sequenced in a study of cytomegalovirus exposure and HLA in healthy donors. The PCR made use of 60 Vbeta and 13 Jbeta primers. The method was immunoSEQ multiplex PCR; TCRdb's version includes in-frame clones alone and lacks a portion of them. The sample consists of about 180,000 clones, approximately 80% of them appearing once. The sample comprised PBMCs. All receptors come from a girl aged 2 to 9 in good health and CMV-seropositive.

A few counts support this clone. This sequence joins TRBV28 and TRBJ1-2, with D possibly TRBD1 on 5 matching bases. V was clipped by 6 bases and J by 4 bases, with 9 bases between them. Germline CDR1 reads MDHEN; CDR2 reads SYDVKM. CDR3 size: 12 residues. CDR3 DNA sequence: TGTGCCAGCAGGGGGCCCGGCTATGGCTACACCTTC. Its protein product is CASRGPGYGYTF.

V and J are TRBV7-8 and TRBJ1-5; 9 positions match TRBD1. This CDR3 is 15 amino acids long. Germline lookup yields CDR1 SGHVS and CDR2 FQNEAQ. The ends lost 4 bases at V and 3 bases at J; junction bases unmatched: 4. CDR3 region: CASSWTGVNNQPQHF. The DNA for the CDR3 is TGTGCCAGCAGCTGGACAGGGGTGAACAATCAGCCCCAGCATTTT.

The V gene is TRBV5-1, the J gene TRBJ1-2; 7 bases fit TRBD1. The germline CDR1 and CDR2 sequences are SGHRS and YFSETQ. Trimming took 7 bases from V and 4 from J; bases not matched to a gene: 7. The CDR3 sequence is 13 residues long. In DNA form, the CDR3 reads TGCGCCAGCCGAAGGGGACAGCTCTATGGCTACACCTTC. It encodes CASRRGQLYGYTF. Variable domain in full (rest from reference TRBV5-1 and TRBJ1-2): KAGVTQTPRYLIKTRGQQVTLSCSPISGHRSVSWYQQTPGQGLQFLFEYFSETQRNKGNFPGRFSGRQFSNSRSEMNVSTLELGDSALYLCASRRGQLYGYTFGSGTRLTVV.

V is TRBV27 and J is TRBJ2-1, with 9 nucleotides matching TRBD2. Trimming at V came to 7 bases and at J to 9 bases, leaving 10 bases not matched to a gene. The CDR3 is made up of 14 amino acids. Germline assignment: CDR1 MNHEY and CDR2 SMNVEV (reference sequence). Here the CDR3 reads CASKAWLAGSEQFF. Written as DNA, the CDR3 is TGTGCCAGCAAAGCATGGCTAGCGGGATCTGAGCAGTTCTTC.

This sequence joins TRBV7-2 and TRBJ1-1; TRBD1 matches 9 bases. This CDR3 contains 16 residues. Looked up from germline, CDR1 is SGHTA and CDR2 is FQGNSA. Trimming at V came to 5 bases and at J to 0 bases, leaving 7 bases not matched to a gene. The CDR3 nucleotides are TGTGCCAGCAGCCCCTACAGGGGGCGCCTGAACACTGAAGCTTTCTTT. It codes for CASSPYRGRLNTEAFF.

This chain joins TRBV5-1 and TRBJ2-2; D may be TRBD2 (5 bases). Trimming cost V 0 bases and J 6 bases, with 15 bases left between them. From germline, CDR1 is SGHRS and CDR2 YFSETQ. The CDR3 runs 16 residues. The CDR3 spells CASSLGYDRGPGELFF. As DNA, the CDR3 is TGCGCCAGCAGCTTGGGCTATGACCGGGGTCCCGGGGAGCTGTTTTTT.

V is TRBV2 and J is TRBJ2-5, with a tentative D call TRBD2 (6 bases). The CDR3 runs 13 residues. CDR1 SNHLY and CDR2 FYNNEI come from the germline V gene. With 4 bases removed from V and 5 bases from J, the gap between germline ends came to 11 bases. The CDR3 spells CASSVRREETQYF. DNA for the CDR3: TGTGCCAGCAGTGTGAGGAGGGAGGAGACCCAGTACTTC.

This chain links TRBV9 with TRBJ1-1; TRBD1 matches 7 bases. CDR3 size: 14 residues. V trimming: 0 bases; J trimming: 4 bases; junction bases outside the gene matches: 3. Germline lookup yields CDR1 SGDLS and CDR2 YYNGEE. The CDR3 bases are TGTGCCAGCAGCGTAGTTTCAGGGGGCACTGAAGCTTTCTTT. Translation gives CASSVVSGGTEAFF.

Concerning this clone: The junction departs from the called germline gene at one end, perhaps through a read error. V and J are TRBV2 and TRBJ2-1; TRBD2 matches 11 bases. CDR3 length: 15 amino acids. Germline V gene sequence: CDR1 SNHLY, CDR2 FYNNEI. CDR3 sequence: CASREGLAGNNEQFF. CDR3 nucleotides: TGTGCCAGCAGAGAAGGACTAGCGGGTAACAATGAGCAGTTCTTC.

The chain couples TRBV28 to TRBJ1-4; no definite D call. Trimming shortened V by 5 bases and J by 8 bases, and 9 bases separated the two germline ends. Germline V lookup: CDR1 MDHEN, CDR2 SYDVKM. CDR3 size: 12 residues. CDR3 in amino acids: CASSVRVEKLFF. CDR3 bases: TGTGCCAGCAGTGTCCGGGTGGAAAAACTGTTTTTT.

The chain employs TRBV5-1 and TRBJ1-6; D not certain. The ends were cut back, 0 bases at V and 8 bases at J, with 12 bases in the middle. The length of the CDR3 is 15 residues. In germline, CDR1 is SGHRS, CDR2 YFSETQ. This CDR3 is CASSLDGPGDSPLHF. CDR3 nucleotide sequence: TGCGCCAGCAGCTTGGACGGTCCCGGAGATTCACCCCTCCACTTT.

The gene calls are TRBV10-3 and TRBJ2-2; TRBD1 matches 7 bases. Germline V gene lookup returns CDR1 ENHRY and CDR2 SYGVKD. V shed 4 bases and J 7 bases; nucleotides not matched to a gene: 12. The CDR3 is 16 amino acids. The CDR3 DNA is TGTGCCATCAGTGCCCGGCAGGGGGATGGTGGCGGGGAGCTGTTTTTT. Amino acids: CAISARQGDGGGELFF.

The J gene is TRBJ2-2, the V gene TRBV18; D might be TRBD1 (6 bases). Germline-derived CDR1 and CDR2 are KGHSH and LQKENI. V was clipped by 4 bases and J by 6 bases, with 12 bases between them. CDR3 size: 14 residues. This chain's CDR3 is CASSQLQGSGELFF. The CDR3 region has the DNA TGTGCCAGCTCACAACTTCAGGGGTCCGGGGAGCTGTTTTTT.

The J gene is TRBJ1-5, the V gene TRBV28; tentative D call: TRBD1 (6 bases). Germline CDR1 MDHEN, CDR2 SYDVKM. The CDR3 extends over 15 amino acids. With 6 bases removed from V and 2 bases from J, the gap between germline ends came to 14 bases. The CDR3 region has the DNA TGTGCCAGCAGGATACAGGGAGTAGGCAATCAGCCCCAGCATTTT. Its protein product is CASRIQGVGNQPQHF.

This rearrangement joins TRBV28 to TRBJ2-7, with D perhaps TRBD2 (6 bases). The germline V gene encodes CDR1 MDHEN and CDR2 SYDVKM. The CDR3 loop spans 15 amino acids. Trimming stripped 6 bases from V and 2 bases from J, with 17 bases between. The CDR3 DNA sequence: TGTGCCAGCAGGTCCGCGGGGTCGTTCGCCTACGAGCAGTACTTC. This gives the protein CASRSAGSFAYEQYF. The whole variable domain, remainder taken from reference TRBV28 and TRBJ2-7, is DVKVTQSSRYLVKRTGEKVFLECVQDMDHENMFWYRQDPGLGLRLIYFSYDVKMKEKGDIPEGYSVSREKKERFSLILESASTNQTSMYLCASRSAGSFAYEQYFGPGTRLTVT.

This chain connects TRBV18 to TRBJ1-2; TRBD1 matches 11 bases. The germline gives CDR1 KGHSH, CDR2 LQKENI. The CDR3 is 14 residues long. V trimming: 6 bases; J trimming: 7 bases; junction bases outside the gene matches: 7. Written as DNA, the CDR3 is TGTGCCAGCTCGCGGACAGGGGGCGGAGGTGGCTACACCTTC. Translated, it gives CASSRTGGGGGYTF.

The rearrangement uses TRBV6-6 and TRBJ2-3; no reliable D call. Trimming pared 6 bases from V and 3 bases from J, leaving 4 bases between. This CDR3 comprises 11 residues. The germline gives CDR1 MNHNY, CDR2 SVGAGI (reference sequence). CDR3 DNA sequence: TGTGCCAGCAGCCTTACAGATACGCAGTATTTT. Translated: CASSLTDTQYF.

This chain connects TRBV9 to TRBJ2-3, with 7 nucleotides matching TRBD1. Unmatched junction bases numbered 2, after V lost 0 bases and J lost 1 base. CDR1 SGDLS and CDR2 YYNGEE come from the germline V gene. The CDR3 runs to 15 residues. The CDR3 loop reads CASSVGGTGTDTQYF. In DNA, the CDR3 is TGTGCCAGCAGCGTAGGAGGGACAGGCACAGATACGCAGTATTTT.

V gene TRBV5-4 combines with J gene TRBJ2-5, with 7 nucleotides matching TRBD2. The J call is in doubt because the DNA end fits TRBJ2-7 better. The CDR3 contains 14 residues. CDR1 SGHNT and CDR2 YYREEE come from the germline V gene (reference sequence). CDR3 DNA: TGTGCCAGCAGCGCGGGACTAACACTATACGAGCAGTACTTC. Translation gives CASSAGLTLYEQYF.